A single sample gave rise to the 5 T cell receptor beta chains below, sequenced in a study of human T cells and chemical hapten exposure. One entry per CDR3 protein results from TCRdb running MiXCR on the RACE reads. In the table there are about 180,000 distinct CDR3 sequences, just under 30% of which are singletons. As for time point: pre-sensitization, week 0. As for treatment: therapeutic diphenylcyclopropenone sensitization with weekly scalp DPC. The specimen was whole blood, collected in connection with sensitization to the hapten diphenylcyclopropenone (DPC). These receptors all stem from a woman aged 25 to 39 with alopecia areata. Some clones in this sample may be carry-over from other donors' samples.

V is TRBV28 and J is TRBJ2-5; the match to TRBD2 covers 8 bases. J gave up 9 bases and V 7 bases, and 10 bases lay outside the gene matches. The CDR3 contains 13 residues. CDR1 MDHEN and CDR2 SYDVKM come from the germline V gene. CDR3: CASISGGQGSQYF. The CDR3 region has the DNA TGTGCCAGCATCAGCGGGGGTCAAGGATCCCAGTACTTC. Variable domain in full (rest from reference TRBV28 and TRBJ2-5): DVKVTQSSRYLVKRTGEKVFLECVQDMDHENMFWYRQDPGLGLRLIYFSYDVKMKEKGDIPEGYSVSREKKERFSLILESASTNQTSMYLCASISGGQGSQYFGPGTRLLVL.

The rearrangement joins TRBV28 to TRBJ2-2; either TRBD1 or TRBD2 may supply D (5 bases each). The V end lost 6 bases, the J end lost 0 bases, and 11 bases lay between the germline ends. Germline values: CDR1 MDHEN, CDR2 SYDVKM. The CDR3 contains 15 residues. In nucleotides, the CDR3 is TGTGCCAGCAGGGGACCGCCTACGAACACCGGGGAGCTGTTTTTT. This encodes CASRGPPTNTGELFF.

The chain combines TRBV6-1 with TRBJ2-6; perhaps TRBD2 as D (6 bases). The CDR3 runs to 16 residues. V lost 4 bases, J lost 4 bases, and 14 bases lay in between. Looked up from germline, CDR1 is MNHNS and CDR2 is SASEGT. CDR3 region: CASSAAGRSGANVLTF. CDR3 sequence (DNA): TGTGCCAGCAGTGCTGCGGGGAGGTCGGGGGCCAACGTCCTGACTTTC.

V is TRBV7-8 and J is TRBJ1-1; no definite D call. Looked up from germline, CDR1 is SGHVS and CDR2 is FQNEAQ. The V end lost 5 bases, the J end lost 0 bases, and 4 bases lay between the germline ends. The CDR3 sequence is 12 residues long. The CDR3 sequence: CASSKMNTEAFF. The CDR3, as DNA: TGTGCCAGCAGCAAGATGAACACTGAAGCTTTCTTT.

The chain uses TRBV20-1 and TRBJ1-2; no clear D. The CDR3 runs to 16 residues. The germline gives CDR1 DFQATT, CDR2 SNEGSKA (reference sequence). V was shortened by 3 bases and J by 3 bases, with 20 bases between the two germline ends. The CDR3 coding sequence is TGCAGTGCTAGCCGACCCGAACGGTCGACGCACTATGGCTACACCTTC. Its protein product is CSASRPERSTHYGYTF.